One and the same sample provided the 8 T cell receptor beta chains below, sequenced in a study of cytomegalovirus exposure and HLA in healthy donors (dated by TCRdb to the late 2010s). Receptors were amplified or captured by the immunoSEQ multiplex PCR assay. A mixture of 60 forward primers for TCR Vbeta segments and 13 reverse primers for TCR Jbeta segments was used in the multiplex PCR. Not all clones reach the TCRdb copy of this immuneACCESS table, which keeps in-frame sequences only. Checked studies attribute under half of the gap to unresolved V genes and leave the rest unexplained. Across this sample there are about 130,000 clones, with 70% to 80% seen only once. The top ten clonotypes cover 1.8% of the sample. Material for sequencing was PBMCs. The receptor source for this set is a female donor in good health and CMV-seropositive.

The chain has TRBV5-4 and TRBJ2-4; TRBD2 aligns across 15 bases. There are 16 residues in the CDR3. Germline V gene sequence: CDR1 SGHNT, CDR2 YYREEE (reference sequence). Germline trimming cut 3 bases from V and 6 bases from J; bases unmatched to any gene: 4. In DNA form, the CDR3 reads TGTGCCAGCAGCTCCTGGACTAGCGGGGGGGGAAACATTCAGTACTTC. Translating gives CASSSWTSGGGNIQYF.

The genes are TRBV7-6 and TRBJ1-5; 7 bases match TRBD1. V dropped 3 bases and J dropped 2; count of bases not matched to a gene: 7. The germline CDR1 and CDR2 sequences are SGHVS and FNYEAQ. This CDR3 spans 16 amino acids. CDR3 protein: CASSFRDSRGNQPQHF. Here the CDR3 DNA reads TGTGCCAGCAGCTTCCGGGACAGTAGGGGCAATCAGCCCCAGCATTTT.

The CDR3 reads CASSRTGTGDNEQFF. CDR3 coding DNA: TGCGCCAGCAGCAGAACCGGGACAGGGGATAATGAGCAGTTCTTC. The chain couples TRBV5-1 to TRBJ2-1; TRBD1 matches 10 bases. This CDR3 spans 15 amino acids. Germline V gene sequence: CDR1 SGHRS, CDR2 YFSETQ. Unmatched junction bases numbered 8, after V lost 4 bases and J lost 7 bases.

This clone was picked up a small number of times. V and J are TRBV7-9 and TRBJ2-1, with D maybe TRBD2 (5 bases). Germline-derived CDR1 and CDR2 are SEHNR and FQNEAQ (reference sequence). This CDR3 has 13 amino acids. V lost 6 bases and J lost 7, with 13 bases in between. The chain's CDR3 is CASREASTNEQFF. The DNA for the CDR3 is TGTGCCAGCAGGGAGGCCAGCACAAATGAGCAGTTCTTC.

The genes are TRBV6-5 and TRBJ2-1, with 10 positions matching TRBD2. After removal of 8 bases from V and 3 bases from J, the junction contained 7 bases not matched to a gene. Per germline, CDR1 MNHEY and CDR2 SVGAGI. CDR3 length: 15 amino acids. The CDR3 DNA is TGTGCCAGCTCAATAGCGGGGGGCAACTACAATGAGCAGTTCTTC. This translates into CASSIAGGNYNEQFF.

The chain has TRBV29-1 and TRBJ1-1, with 8 bases lining up with TRBD1. This CDR3 contains 14 residues. The germline V gene has CDR1 SQVTM and CDR2 ANQGSEA. V shed 1 base, J shed 1 base, and the junction held 2 bases outside the gene matches. CDR3 sequence: CSVEGGTGNTEAFF. CDR3 nucleotide sequence: TGCAGCGTTGAAGGGGGGACAGGGAACACTGAAGCTTTCTTT.

This clone has only a few counts. CDR3 DNA sequence: TGTGCCAGCAGCTTAGCACCGAGGGACAGGGGCACTGAAGCTTTCTTT. It specifies CASSLAPRDRGTEAFF. This sequence joins TRBV7-8 and TRBJ1-1; 10 nucleotides line up with TRBD1. The CDR3 contains 16 residues. Germline V CDR1 and CDR2: SGHVS, FQNEAQ. The V gene end was trimmed by 0 bases and the J gene end by 4 bases; junction bases not matched to a gene: 5.

The CDR3 DNA follows: TGTGCCAGCAGAGAGAGGCTAGCGGGAGAGACCCAGTACTTC. This encodes CASRERLAGETQYF. The rearrangement uses TRBV2 and TRBJ2-5; 8 bases line up with TRBD2. The germline V gene encodes CDR1 SNHLY and CDR2 FYNNEI. The CDR3 runs to 14 residues. Trimming at V came to 6 bases and at J to 4 bases, leaving 7 bases not matched to a gene.